This T cell receptor beta chain was retrieved from a study of T-cell memory formation after mild COVID-19. It was 5'RACE with constant-segment primers that produced the TCR alpha and TCR beta cDNA libraries, which carried sample barcodes and UMIs. TCRdb reanalysed the 5' RACE reads using MiXCR and keeps one entry per CDR3 protein. The sample lists some 350,000 distinct CDR3 sequences, 15% to 20% occurring once. In its sample, this clonotype was seen many times. Antigen unknown. Whole-study results and caveats: Clones which contracted sat mainly in CM and EM if CD4+, and in EMRA if CD8+. Certain responding clones were present in pre-infection memory, suggesting participation of cross-reactive memory. A second wave expanding day 15 to 37 was CD4+-biased; contracting clones were balanced.

V lost 5 bases, J lost 8 bases, and 6 bases stayed unmatched. This CDR3 contains 13 residues. From germline, CDR1 is SQVTM and CDR2 ANQGSEA. The TCR originated in a man aged 18-30 years who had mild COVID-19 (a few samples of this study predate the infection). Cell type and time point are not known. Material: PBMCs or a T cell subset sorted from them (not recorded which). V gene TRBV29-1 combines with J gene TRBJ1-2; 12 bases line up with TRBD1. CDR3 in amino acids: CSVSGTGGYGYTF. In nucleotides, the CDR3 is TGCAGCGTTTCCGGGACAGGGGGCTACGGCTACACCTTC. Drawing the rest from reference TRBV29-1 and TRBJ1-2, the complete variable domain is SAVISQKPSRDICQRGTSLTIQCQVDSQVTMMFWYRQQPGQSLTLIATANQGSEATYESGFVIDKFPISRPNLTFSTLTVSNMSPEDSSIYLCSVSGTGGYGYTFGSGTRLTVV.